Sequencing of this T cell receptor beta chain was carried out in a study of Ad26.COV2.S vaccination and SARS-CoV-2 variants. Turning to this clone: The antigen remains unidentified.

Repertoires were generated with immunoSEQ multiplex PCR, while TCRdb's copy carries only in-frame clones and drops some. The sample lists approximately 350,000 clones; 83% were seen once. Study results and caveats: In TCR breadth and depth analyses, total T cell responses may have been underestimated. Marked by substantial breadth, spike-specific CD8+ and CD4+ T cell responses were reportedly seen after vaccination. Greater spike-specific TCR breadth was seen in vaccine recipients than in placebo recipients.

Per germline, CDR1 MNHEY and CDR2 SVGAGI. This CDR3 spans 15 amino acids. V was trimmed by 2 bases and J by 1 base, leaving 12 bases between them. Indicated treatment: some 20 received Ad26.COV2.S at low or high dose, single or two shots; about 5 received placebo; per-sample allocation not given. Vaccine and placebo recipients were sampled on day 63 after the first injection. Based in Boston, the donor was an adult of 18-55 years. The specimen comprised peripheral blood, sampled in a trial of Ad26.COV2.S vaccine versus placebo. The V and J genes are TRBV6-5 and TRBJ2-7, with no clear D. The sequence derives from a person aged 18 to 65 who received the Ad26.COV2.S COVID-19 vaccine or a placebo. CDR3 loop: CASSYGGGLSYEQYF. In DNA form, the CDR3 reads TGTGCCAGCAGTTACGGTGGTGGGCTATCCTACGAGCAGTACTTC.